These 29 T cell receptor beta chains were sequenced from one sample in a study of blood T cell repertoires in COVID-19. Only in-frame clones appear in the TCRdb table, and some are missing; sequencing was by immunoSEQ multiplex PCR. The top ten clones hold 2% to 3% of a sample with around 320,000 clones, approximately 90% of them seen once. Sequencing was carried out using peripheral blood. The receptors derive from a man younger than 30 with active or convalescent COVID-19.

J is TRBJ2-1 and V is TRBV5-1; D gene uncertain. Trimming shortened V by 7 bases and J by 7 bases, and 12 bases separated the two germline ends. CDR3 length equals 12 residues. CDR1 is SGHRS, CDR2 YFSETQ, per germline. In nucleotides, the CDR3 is TGCGCCAGCGGCAAAAAGAAGAATGAGCAGTTCTTC. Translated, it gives CASGKKKNEQFF.

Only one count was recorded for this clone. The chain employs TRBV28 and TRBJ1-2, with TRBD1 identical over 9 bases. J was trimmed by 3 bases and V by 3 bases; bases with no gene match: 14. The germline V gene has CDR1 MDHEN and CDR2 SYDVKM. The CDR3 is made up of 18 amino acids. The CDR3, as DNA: TGTGCCAGCAGTTTTCCCCCCTGGGTGGACAGGGGATACTATGGCTACACCTTC. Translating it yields CASSFPPWVDRGYYGYTF.

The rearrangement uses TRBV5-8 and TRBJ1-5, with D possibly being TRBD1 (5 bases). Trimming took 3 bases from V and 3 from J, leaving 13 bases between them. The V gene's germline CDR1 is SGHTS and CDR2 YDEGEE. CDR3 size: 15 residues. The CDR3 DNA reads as TGTGCCAGCAGCTCTCCCGACAGAGACAATCAGCCCCAGCATTTT. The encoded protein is CASSSPDRDNQPQHF.

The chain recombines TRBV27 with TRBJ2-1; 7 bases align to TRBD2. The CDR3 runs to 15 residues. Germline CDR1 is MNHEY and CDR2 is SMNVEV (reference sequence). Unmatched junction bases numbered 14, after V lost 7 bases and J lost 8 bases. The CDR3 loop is CASNPGTTVLDEQFF. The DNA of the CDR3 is TGTGCCAGCAACCCCGGGACTACTGTCCTGGATGAGCAGTTCTTC.

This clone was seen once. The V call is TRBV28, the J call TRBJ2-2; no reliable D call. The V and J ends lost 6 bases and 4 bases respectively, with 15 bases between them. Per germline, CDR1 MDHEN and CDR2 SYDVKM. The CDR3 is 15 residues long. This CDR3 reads CASSSTRGSTGELFF. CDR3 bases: TGTGCCAGCAGCTCCACACGAGGATCCACCGGGGAGCTGTTTTTT.

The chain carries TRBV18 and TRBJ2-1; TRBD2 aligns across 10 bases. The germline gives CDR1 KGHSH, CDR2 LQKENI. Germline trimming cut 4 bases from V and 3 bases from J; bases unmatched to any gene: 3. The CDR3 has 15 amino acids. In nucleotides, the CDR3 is TGTGCCAGCTCACAAGCGGGGGGGTTCTACAATGAGCAGTTCTTC. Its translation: CASSQAGGFYNEQFF.

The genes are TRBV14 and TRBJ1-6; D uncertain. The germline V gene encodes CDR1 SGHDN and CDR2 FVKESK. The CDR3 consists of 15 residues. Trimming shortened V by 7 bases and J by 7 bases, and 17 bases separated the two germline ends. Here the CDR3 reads CASNWAGMKNSPLHF. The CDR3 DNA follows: TGTGCCAGCAATTGGGCGGGGATGAAGAATTCACCCCTCCACTTT.

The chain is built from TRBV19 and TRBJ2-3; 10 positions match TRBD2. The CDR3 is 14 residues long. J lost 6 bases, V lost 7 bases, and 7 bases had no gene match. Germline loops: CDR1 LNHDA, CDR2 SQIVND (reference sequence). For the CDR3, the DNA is TGTGCCAGTACCAAGCGGGAGGGCCCCGATACGCAGTATTTT. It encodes CASTKREGPDTQYF.

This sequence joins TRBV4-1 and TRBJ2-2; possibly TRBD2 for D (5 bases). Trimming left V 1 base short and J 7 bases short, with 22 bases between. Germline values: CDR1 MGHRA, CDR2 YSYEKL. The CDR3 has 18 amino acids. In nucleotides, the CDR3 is TGCGCCAGCAGCCAAGTCCACCGGGTCGGGGTTTTCGGCGGGGAGCTGTTTTTT. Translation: CASSQVHRVGVFGGELFF.

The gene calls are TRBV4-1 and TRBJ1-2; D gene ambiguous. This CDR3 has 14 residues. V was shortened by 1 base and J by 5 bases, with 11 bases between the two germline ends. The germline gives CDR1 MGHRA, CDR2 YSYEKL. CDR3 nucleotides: TGCGCCAGCAGCCAAGGGTTGAGGAGGTATGGCTACACCTTC. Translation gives CASSQGLRRYGYTF.

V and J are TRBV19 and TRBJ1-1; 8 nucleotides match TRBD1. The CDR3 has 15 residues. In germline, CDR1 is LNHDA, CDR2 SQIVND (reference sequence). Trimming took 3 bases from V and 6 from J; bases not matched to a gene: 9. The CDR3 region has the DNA TGTGCCAGTAGTATCACCAGGGGGCCTTTCTCTGAAGCTTTCTTT. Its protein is CASSITRGPFSEAFF.

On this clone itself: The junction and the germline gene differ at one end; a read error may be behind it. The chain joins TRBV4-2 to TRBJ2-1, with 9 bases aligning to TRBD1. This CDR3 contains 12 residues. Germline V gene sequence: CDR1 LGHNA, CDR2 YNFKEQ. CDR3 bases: TGTGCCAGCAGCCAAGATAGAGGGACAGGGATCTTC. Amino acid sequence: CASSQDRGTGIF.

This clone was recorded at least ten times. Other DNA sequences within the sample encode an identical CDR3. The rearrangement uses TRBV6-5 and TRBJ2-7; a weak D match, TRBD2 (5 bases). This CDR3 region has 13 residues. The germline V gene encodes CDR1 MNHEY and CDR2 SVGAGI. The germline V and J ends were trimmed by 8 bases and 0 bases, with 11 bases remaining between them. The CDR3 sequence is CASRLRDSYEQYF. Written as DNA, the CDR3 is TGTGCCAGCCGTTTGAGGGACTCCTACGAGCAGTACTTC.

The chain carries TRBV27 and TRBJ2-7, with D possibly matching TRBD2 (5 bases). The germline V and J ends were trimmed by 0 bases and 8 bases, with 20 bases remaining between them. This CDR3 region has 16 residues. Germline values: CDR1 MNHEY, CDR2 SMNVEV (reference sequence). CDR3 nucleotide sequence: TGTGCCAGCAGTTTATCATCCCAATTCCGGGGAACGAAGCAGTACTTC. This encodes CASSLSSQFRGTKQYF.

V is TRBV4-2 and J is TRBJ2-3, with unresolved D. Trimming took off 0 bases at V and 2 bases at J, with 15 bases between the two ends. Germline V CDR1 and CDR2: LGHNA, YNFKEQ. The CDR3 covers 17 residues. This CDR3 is CASSQDVAERNTDTQYF. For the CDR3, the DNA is TGTGCCAGCAGCCAAGATGTAGCCGAGAGGAACACAGATACGCAGTATTTT.

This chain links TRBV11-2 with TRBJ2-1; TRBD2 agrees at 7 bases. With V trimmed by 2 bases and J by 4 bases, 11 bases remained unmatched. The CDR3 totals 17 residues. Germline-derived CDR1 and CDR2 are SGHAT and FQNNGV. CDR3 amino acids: CASSLWEGWVSYNEQFF. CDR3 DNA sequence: TGTGCCAGCAGCTTATGGGAGGGTTGGGTTTCTTACAATGAGCAGTTCTTC.

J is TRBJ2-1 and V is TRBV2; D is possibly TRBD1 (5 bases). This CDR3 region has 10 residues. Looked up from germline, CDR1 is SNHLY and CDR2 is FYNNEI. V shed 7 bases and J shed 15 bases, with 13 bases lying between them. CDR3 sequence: CASITRVAFF. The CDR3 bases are TGTGCCAGCATAACCAGGGTTGCGTTCTTC.

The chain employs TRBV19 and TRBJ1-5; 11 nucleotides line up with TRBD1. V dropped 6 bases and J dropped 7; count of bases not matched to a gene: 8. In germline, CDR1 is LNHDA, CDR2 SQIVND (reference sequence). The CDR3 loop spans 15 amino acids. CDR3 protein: CASRYMDRGLQPQHF. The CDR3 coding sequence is TGTGCCAGTAGATACATGGACAGGGGGCTCCAGCCCCAGCATTTT.

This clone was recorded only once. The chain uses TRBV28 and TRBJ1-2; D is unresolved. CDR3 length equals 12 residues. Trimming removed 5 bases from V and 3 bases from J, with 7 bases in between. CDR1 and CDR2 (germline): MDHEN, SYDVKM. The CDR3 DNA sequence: TGTGCCAGCAGTCCGAGGGACTATGGCTACACCTTC. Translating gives CASSPRDYGYTF.

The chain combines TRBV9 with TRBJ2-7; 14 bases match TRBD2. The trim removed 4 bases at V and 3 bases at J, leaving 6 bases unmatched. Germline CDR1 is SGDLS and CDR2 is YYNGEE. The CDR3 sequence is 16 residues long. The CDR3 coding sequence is TGTGCCAGCAGCACCCACGGGACTAGCGGGAGCTACGAGCAGTACTTC. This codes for CASSTHGTSGSYEQYF.

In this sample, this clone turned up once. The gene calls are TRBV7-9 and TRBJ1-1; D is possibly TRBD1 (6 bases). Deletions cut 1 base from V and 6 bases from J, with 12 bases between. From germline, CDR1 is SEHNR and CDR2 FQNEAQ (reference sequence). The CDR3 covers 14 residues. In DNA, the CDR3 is TGTGCCAGCAGCTTAGACTTCAGGGGATCTGAAGCTTTCTTT. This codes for CASSLDFRGSEAFF.

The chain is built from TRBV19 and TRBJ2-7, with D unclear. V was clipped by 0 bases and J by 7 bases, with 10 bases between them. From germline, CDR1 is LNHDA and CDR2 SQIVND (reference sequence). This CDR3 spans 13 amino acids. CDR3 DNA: TGTGCCAGTAGTATAGATCCGGCGGTGGAGCAGTACTTC. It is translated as CASSIDPAVEQYF.

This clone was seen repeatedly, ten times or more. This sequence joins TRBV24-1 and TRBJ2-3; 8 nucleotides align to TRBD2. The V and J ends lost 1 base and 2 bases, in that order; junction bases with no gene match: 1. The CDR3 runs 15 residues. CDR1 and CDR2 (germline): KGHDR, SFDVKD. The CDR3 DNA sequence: TGTGCCACCAGTGATTTAGCGGGAGACACAGATACGCAGTATTTT. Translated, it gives CATSDLAGDTDTQYF.

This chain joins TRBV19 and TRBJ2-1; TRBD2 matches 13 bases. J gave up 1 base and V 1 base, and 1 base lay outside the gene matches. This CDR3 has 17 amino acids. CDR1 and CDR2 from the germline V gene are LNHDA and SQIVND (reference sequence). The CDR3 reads CASSIGTSGSSYNEQFF. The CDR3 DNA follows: TGTGCCAGTAGTATAGGGACTAGCGGGAGTTCCTACAATGAGCAGTTCTTC.

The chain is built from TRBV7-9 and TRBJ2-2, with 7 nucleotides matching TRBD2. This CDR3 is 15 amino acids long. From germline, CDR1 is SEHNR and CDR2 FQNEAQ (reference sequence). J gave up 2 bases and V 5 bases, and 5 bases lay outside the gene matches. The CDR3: CASSPSGANTGELFF. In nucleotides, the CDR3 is TGTGCCAGCAGCCCAAGCGGGGCAAACACCGGGGAGCTGTTTTTT.

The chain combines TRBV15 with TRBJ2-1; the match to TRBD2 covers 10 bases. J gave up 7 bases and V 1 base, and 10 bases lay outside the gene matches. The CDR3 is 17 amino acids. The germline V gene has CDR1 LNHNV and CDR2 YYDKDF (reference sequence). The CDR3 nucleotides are TGTGCCACCAGCAGAGCGTTGACGGGACTAGCGACTAATGAGCAGTTCTTC. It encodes CATSRALTGLATNEQFF.

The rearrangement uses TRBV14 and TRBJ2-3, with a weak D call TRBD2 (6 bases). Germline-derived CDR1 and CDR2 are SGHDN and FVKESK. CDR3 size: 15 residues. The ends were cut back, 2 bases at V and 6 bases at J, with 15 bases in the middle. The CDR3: CASSQSGSTTDTQYF. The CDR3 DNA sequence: TGTGCCAGCAGCCAAAGCGGGTCGACCACGGATACGCAGTATTTT.

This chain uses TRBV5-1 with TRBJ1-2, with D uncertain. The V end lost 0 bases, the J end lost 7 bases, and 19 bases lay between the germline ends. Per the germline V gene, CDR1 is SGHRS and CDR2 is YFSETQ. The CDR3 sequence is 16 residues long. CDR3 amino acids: CASSLADSAPRSGYTF. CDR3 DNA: TGCGCCAGCAGCTTGGCCGACTCAGCCCCTCGTAGTGGCTACACCTTC.

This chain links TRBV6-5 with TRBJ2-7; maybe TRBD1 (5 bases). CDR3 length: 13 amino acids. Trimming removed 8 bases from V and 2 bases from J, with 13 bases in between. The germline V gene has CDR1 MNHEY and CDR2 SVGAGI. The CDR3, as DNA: TGTGCCAGCTCAAAAGGGGATACCTACGAGCAGTACTTC. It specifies CASSKGDTYEQYF.